This TCR beta chain emerged from a study of blood T cell repertoires in COVID-19. Study overall: The United States, Italy and Spain were the sources of the acute and convalescent COVID-19 samples. PBMCs, B-cell-depleted T cells, or T cells provided the cDNA or gDNA that made up the material.

CDR3 length equals 16 residues. The J segment lost 3 bases and the V segment lost 1 base, leaving 4 bases of the junction unmatched. CDR1 and CDR2 (germline): SGHDT, YYEEEE. In the original analysis: Amplification from reference gene primers served as the basis for estimated nucleated cell counts. Method: immunoSEQ multiplex PCR; TCRdb's copy keeps in-frame clones and lacks some. D and trimming come from the DNA, and the V and J calls and clone size come from that table. The sample includes some 310,000 clones, under 90% of them seen just once. Seattle participants joined during active infection and were tracked over time.

The chain uses TRBV5-6 and TRBJ2-3; 11 nucleotides match TRBD1. Material: peripheral blood. The sequence derives from a woman in her 30s with COVID-19, enrolled during active disease. The CDR3 DNA follows: TGTGCCAGCAGCTTGCCCGGGACAGGGGGGACAGATACGCAGTATTTT. Protein sequence: CASSLPGTGGTDTQYF.